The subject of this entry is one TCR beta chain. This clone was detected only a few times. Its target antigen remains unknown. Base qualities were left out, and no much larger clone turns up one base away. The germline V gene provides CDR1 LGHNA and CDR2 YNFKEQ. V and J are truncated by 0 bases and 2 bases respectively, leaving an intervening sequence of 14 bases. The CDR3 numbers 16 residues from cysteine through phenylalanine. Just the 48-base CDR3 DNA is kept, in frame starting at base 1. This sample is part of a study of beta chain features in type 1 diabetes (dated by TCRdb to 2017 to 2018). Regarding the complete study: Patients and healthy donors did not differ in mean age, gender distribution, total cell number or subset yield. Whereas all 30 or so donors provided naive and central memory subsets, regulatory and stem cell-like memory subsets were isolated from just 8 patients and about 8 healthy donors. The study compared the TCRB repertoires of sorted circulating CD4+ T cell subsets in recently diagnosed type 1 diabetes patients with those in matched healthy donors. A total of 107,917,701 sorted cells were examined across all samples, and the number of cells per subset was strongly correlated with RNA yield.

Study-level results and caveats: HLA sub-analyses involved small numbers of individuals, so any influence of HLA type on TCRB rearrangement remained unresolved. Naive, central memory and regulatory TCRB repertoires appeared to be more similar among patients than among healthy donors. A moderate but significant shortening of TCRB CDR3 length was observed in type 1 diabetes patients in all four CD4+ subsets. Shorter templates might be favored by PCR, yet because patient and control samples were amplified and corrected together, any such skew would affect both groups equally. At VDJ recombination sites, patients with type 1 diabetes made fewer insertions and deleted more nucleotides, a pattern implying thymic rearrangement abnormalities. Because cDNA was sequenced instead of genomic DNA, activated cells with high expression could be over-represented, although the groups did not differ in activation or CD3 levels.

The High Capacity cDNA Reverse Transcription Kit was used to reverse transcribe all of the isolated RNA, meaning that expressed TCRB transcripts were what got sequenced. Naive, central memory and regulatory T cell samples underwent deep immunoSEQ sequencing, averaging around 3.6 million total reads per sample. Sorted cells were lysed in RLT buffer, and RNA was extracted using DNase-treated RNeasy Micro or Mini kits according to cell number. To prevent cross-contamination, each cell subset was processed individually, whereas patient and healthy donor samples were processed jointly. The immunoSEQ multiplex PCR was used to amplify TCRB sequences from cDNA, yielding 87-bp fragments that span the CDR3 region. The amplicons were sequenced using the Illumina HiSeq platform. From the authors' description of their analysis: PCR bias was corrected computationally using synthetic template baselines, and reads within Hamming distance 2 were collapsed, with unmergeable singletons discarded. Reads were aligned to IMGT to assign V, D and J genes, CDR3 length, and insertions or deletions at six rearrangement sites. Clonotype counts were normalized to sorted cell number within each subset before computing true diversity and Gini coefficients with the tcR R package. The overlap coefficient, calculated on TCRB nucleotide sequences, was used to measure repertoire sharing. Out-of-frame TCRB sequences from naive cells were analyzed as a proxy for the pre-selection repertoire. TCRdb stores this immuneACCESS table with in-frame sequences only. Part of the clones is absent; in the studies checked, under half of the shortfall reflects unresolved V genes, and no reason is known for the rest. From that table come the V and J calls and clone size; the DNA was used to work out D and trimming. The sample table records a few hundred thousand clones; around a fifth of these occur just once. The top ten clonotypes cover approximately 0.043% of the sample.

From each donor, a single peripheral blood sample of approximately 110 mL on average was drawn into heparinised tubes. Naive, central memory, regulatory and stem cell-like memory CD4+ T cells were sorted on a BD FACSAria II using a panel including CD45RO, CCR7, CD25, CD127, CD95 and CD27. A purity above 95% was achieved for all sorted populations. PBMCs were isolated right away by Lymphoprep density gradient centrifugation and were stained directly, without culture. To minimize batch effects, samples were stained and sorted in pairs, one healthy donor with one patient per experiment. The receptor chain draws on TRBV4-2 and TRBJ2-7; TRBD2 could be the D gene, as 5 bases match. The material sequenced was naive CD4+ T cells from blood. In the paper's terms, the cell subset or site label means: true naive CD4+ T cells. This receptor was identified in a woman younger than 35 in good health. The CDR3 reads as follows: CASSQDQKRLTYEQYF. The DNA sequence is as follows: TGTGCCAGCAGCCAAGATCAAAAGCGGTTGACCTACGAGCAGTACTTC.